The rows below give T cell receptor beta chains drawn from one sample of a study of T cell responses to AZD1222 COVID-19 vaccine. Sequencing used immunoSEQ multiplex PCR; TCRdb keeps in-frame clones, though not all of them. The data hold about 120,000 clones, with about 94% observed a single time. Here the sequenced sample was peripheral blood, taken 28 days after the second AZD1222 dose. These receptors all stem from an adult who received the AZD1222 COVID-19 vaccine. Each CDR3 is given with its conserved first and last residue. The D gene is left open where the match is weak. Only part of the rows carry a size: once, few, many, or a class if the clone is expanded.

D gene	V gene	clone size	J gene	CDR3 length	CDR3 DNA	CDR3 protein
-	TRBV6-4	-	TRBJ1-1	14	TGTGCCAGCAGTGAGTCAGGTACGAACACTGAAGCTTTCTTT	CASSESGTNTEAFF
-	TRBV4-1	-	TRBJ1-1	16	TGCGCCAGCAGCCAAGATCTTTACAGGGCGGGATCTGAAGCTTTCTTT	CASSQDLYRAGSEAFF
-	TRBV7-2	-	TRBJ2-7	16	TGTGCCAGCAGCTTAGGACGGGGTATGAGCTCCTACGAGCAGTACTTC	CASSLGRGMSSYEQYF
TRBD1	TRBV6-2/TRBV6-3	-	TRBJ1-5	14	TGTGCCAGCAGTAGGACAGGGAGCAATCAGCCCCAGCATTTT	CASSRTGSNQPQHF
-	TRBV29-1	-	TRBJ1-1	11	TGCAGCGTTGTAGGAGTCCCAGGAGCTTTCTTT	CSVVGVPGAFF
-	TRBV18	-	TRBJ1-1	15	TGTGCCAGCTCACCAATGGAGGGAGGGGTACCTGAAGCTTTCTTT	CASSPMEGGVPEAFF
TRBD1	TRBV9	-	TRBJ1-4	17	TGTGCCAGCAGCGTCTCCCCAGGGGGGGGAAATAATGAAAAACTGTTTTTT	CASSVSPGGGNNEKLFF
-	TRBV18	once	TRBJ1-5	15	TGTGCCAGCTCACCGTCAGGGTACAGCAATCAGCCCCAGCATTTT	CASSPSGYSNQPQHF
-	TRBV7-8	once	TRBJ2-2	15	TGTGCCAGCATCCCCCAGGGGGGGGTCGCCGGGGAGCTGTTTTTT	CASIPQGGVAGELFF
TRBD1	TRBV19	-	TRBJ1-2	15	TGTGCCAGTAGGCGTGGGACAGGGATTAACTATGGCTACACCTTC	CASRRGTGINYGYTF
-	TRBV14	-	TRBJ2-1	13	TGTGCCAGCAGCCAAGATCGGCGAAATGAGCAGTTCTTC	CASSQDRRNEQFF
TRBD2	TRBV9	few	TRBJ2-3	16	TGTGCCAGCAGCGCTGCCAGACTAGCGGGCACAGATACGCAGTATTTT	CASSAARLAGTDTQYF
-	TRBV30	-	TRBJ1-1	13	TGTGCCTGGACATTATTGAATAACCGAGAAGCTTTCTTT	CAWTLLNNREAFF
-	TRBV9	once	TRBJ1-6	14	TGTGCCAGCAGCGTAGGGGGCTCGAATTCACCCCTCCACTTT	CASSVGGSNSPLHF
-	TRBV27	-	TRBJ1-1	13	TGTGCCAGCAGTTTCGGGGTCGGCACTGAAGCTTTCTTT	CASSFGVGTEAFF
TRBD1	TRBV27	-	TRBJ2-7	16	TGTGCCAGCAGTCCCACTATCGAGGGACAGGGTTACGAGCAGTACTTC	CASSPTIEGQGYEQYF
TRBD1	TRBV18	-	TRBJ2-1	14	TGTGCCAGCTCACAGACAGGGTTTGGGAATGAGCAGTTCTTC	CASSQTGFGNEQFF
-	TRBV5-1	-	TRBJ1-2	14	TGCGCCAGCAGCTTGGAAGGCGGGTCCTATGGCTACACCTTC	CASSLEGGSYGYTF
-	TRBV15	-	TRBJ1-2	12	TGTGCCACCAGCAGCCAGGACTATGGCTACACCTTC	CATSSQDYGYTF
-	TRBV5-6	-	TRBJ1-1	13	TGTGCCAGCAGTCCCGTGGGGCGGGCCGAAGCTTTCTTT	CASSPVGRAEAFF
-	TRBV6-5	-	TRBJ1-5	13	TGTGCCAGCAGCCGGGGGGTGGGTCAGCCCCAGCATTTT	CASSRGVGQPQHF
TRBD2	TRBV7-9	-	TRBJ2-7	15	TGTGCCAGCAGCCTCGGACTAGCGGGAGTCGATGAGCAGTACTTC	CASSLGLAGVDEQYF
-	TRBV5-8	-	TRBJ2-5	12	TGTGCCAGCAGCTTGAACCAAGAGACCCAGTACTTC	CASSLNQETQYF
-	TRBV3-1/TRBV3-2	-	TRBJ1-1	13	TGTGCCAGCAGCCAAGCCCCGCACACTGAAGCTTTCTTT	CASSQAPHTEAFF
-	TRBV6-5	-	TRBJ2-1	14	TGTGCCAGCGGCCAGGGGCTAACAAACAATGAGCAGTTCTTC	CASGQGLTNNEQFF
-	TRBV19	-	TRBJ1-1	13	TGTGCCAGTAGTTACGCTATGAACACTGAAGCTTTCTTT	CASSYAMNTEAFF